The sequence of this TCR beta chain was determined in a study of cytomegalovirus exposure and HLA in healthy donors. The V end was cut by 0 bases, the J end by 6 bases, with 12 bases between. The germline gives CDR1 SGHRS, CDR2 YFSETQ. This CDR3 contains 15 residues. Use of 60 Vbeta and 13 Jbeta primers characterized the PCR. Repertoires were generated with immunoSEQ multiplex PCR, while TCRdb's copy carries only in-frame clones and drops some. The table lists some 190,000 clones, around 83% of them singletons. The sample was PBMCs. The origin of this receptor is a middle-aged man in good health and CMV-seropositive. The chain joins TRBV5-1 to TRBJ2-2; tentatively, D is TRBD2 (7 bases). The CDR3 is CASSLEAGAAGELFF. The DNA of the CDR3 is TGCGCCAGCAGCTTGGAGGCGGGGGCGGCCGGGGAGCTGTTTTTT.